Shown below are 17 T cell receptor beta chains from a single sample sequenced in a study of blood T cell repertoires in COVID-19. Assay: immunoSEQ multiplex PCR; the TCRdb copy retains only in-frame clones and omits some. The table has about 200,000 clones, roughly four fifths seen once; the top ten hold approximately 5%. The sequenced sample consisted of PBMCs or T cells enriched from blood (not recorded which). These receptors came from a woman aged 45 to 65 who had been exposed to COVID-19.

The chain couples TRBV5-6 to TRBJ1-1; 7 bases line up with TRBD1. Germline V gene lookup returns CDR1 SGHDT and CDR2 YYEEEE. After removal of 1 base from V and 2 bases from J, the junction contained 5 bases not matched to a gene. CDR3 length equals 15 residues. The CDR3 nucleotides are TGTGCCAGCAGCTTGATCGACAGGGTCAACACTGAAGCTTTCTTT. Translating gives CASSLIDRVNTEAFF.

The CDR3 reads CASSGAGGSYNEQFF. Written as DNA, the CDR3 is TGTGCCAGCAGTGGAGCGGGGGGCTCCTACAATGAGCAGTTCTTC. V usage is TRBV6-2 or TRBV6-3 and J usage is TRBJ2-1; 9 positions agree with TRBD2. V lost 5 bases, J lost 0 bases, and 2 bases stayed unmatched. This CDR3 region has 15 residues. Germline V gene sequence: CDR1 MNHEY, CDR2 SVGEGT.

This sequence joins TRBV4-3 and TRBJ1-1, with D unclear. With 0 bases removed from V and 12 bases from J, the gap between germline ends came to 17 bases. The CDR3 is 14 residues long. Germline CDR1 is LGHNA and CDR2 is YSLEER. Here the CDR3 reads CASSQDGKGLSTFF. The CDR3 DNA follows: TGCGCCAGCAGCCAAGATGGGAAAGGACTCTCTACTTTCTTT.

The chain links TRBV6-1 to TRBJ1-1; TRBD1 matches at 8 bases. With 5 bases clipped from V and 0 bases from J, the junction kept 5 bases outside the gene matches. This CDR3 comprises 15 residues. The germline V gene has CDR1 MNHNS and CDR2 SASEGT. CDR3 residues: CASSQGAFMNTEAFF. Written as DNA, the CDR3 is TGTGCCAGCAGTCAGGGGGCGTTCATGAACACTGAAGCTTTCTTT.

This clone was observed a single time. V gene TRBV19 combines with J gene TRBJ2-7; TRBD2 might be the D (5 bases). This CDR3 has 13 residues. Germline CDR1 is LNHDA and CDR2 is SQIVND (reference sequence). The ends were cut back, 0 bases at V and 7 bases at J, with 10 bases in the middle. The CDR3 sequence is CASSIDPGREQYF. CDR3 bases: TGTGCCAGTAGTATAGATCCGGGGAGAGAGCAGTACTTC. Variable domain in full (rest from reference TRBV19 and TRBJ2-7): DGGITQSPKYLFRKEGQNVTLSCEQNLNHDAMYWYRQDPGQGLRLIYYSQIVNDFQKGDIAEGYSVSREKKESFPLTVTSAQKNPTAFYLCASSIDPGREQYFGPGTRLTVT.

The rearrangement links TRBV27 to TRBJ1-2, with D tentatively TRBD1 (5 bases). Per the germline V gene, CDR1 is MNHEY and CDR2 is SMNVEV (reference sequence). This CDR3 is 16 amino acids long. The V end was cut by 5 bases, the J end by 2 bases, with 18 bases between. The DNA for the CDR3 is TGTGCCAGCAGTGTCATAAGGGCAGGGCAGAACTATGGCTACACCTTC. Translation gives CASSVIRAGQNYGYTF.

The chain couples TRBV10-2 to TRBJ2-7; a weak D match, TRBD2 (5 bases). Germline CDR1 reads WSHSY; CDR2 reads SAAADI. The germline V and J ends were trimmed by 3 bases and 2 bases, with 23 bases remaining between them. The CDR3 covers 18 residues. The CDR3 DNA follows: TGCGCCAGCAGTGATTCCCCTTCTTGGGAGATTAGAACCTACGAGCAGTACTTC. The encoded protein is CASSDSPSWEIRTYEQYF.

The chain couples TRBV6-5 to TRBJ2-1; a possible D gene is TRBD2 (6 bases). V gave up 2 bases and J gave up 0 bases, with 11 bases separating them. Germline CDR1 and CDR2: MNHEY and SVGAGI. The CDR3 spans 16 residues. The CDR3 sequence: CASSYGGATSYNEQFF. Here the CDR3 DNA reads TGTGCCAGCAGTTACGGCGGGGCCACCTCCTACAATGAGCAGTTCTTC.

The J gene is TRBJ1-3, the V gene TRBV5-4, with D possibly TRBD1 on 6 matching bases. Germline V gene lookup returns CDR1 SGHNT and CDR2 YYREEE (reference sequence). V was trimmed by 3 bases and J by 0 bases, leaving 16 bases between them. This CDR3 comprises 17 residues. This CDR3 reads CASSSGGGAASGNTIYF. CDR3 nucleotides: TGTGCCAGCAGCTCCGGAGGGGGGGCGGCCTCTGGAAACACCATATATTTT.

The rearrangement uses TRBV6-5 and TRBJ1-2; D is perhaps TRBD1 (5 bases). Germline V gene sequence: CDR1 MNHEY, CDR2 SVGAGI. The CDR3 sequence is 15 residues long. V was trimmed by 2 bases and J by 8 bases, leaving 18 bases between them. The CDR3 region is CASSYHSRAGEGYTF. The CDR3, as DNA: TGTGCCAGCAGTTACCATTCCAGGGCGGGGGAAGGCTACACCTTC.

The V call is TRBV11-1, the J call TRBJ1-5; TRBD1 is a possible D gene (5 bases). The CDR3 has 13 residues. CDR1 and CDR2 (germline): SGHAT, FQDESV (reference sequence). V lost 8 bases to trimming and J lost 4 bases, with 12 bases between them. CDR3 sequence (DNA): TGTGCCAGCTCCGGTGGGGCAAATCAGCCCCAGCATTTT. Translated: CASSGGANQPQHF.

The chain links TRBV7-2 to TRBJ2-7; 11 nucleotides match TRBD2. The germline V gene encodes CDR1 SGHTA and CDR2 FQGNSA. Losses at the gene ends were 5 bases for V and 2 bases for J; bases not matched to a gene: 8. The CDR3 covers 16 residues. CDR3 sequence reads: CASSVAGTSGPYEQYF. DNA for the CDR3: TGTGCCAGCAGCGTTGCCGGGACTAGCGGCCCCTACGAGCAGTACTTC.

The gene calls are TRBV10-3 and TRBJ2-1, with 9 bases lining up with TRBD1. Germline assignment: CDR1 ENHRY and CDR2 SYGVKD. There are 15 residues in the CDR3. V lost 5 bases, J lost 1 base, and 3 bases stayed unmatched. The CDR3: CAISRQGGSYNEQFF. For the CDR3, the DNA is TGTGCCATCAGTCGACAGGGGGGGTCCTACAATGAGCAGTTCTTC.

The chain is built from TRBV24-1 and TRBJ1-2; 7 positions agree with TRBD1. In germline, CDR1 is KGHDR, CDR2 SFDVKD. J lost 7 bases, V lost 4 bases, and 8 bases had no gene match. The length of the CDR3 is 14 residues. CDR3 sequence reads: CATSDIHRGGGYTF. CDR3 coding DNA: TGTGCCACCAGTGACATCCACAGGGGTGGTGGCTACACCTTC.

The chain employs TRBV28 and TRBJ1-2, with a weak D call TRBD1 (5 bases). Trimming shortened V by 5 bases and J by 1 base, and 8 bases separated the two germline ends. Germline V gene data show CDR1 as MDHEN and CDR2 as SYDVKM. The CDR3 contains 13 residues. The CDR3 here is CASSTGGNYGYTF. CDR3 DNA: TGTGCCAGCAGTACGGGGGGTAACTATGGCTACACCTTC.

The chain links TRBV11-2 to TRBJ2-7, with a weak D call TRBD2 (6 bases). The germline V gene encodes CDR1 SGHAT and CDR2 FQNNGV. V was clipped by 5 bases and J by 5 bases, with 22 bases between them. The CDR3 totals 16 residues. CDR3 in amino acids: CASSPLGGVPLHEQYF. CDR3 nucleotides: TGTGCCAGCAGCCCACTCGGGGGTGTCCCTTTGCACGAGCAGTACTTC.

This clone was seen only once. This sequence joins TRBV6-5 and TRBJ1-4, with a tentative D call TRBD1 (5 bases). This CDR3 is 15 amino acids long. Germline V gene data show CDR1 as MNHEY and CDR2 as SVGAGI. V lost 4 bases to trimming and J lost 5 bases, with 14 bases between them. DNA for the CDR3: TGTGCCAGCAGTTCCGGGACTGACCCGAATGAAAAACTGTTTTTT. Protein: CASSSGTDPNEKLFF.